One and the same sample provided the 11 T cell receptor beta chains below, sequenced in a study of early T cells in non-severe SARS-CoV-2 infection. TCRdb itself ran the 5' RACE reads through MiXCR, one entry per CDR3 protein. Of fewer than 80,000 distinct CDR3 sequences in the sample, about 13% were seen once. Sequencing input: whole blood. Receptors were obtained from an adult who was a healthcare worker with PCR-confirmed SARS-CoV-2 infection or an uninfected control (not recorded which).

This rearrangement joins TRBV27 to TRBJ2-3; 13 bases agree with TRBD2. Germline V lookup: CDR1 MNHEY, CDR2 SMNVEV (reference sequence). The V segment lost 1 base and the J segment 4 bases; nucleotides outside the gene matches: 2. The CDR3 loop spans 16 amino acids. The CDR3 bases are TGTGCCAGCAGTTTATTACTAGCGGGGGGGCCAGATACGCAGTATTTT. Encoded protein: CASSLLLAGGPDTQYF.

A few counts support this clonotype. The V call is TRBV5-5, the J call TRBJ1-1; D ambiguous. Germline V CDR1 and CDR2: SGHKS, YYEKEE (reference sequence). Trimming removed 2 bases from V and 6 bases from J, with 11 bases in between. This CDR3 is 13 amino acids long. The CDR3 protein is CASSFIRGAEAFF. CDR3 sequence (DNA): TGTGCCAGCAGCTTTATTCGAGGTGCTGAAGCTTTCTTT.

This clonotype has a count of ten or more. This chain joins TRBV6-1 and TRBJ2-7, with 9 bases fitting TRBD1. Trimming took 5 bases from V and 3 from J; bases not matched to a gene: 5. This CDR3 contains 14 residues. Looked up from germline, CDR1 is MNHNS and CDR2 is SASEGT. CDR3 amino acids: CASSTGDRDYEQYF. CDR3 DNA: TGTGCCAGCAGTACCGGGGACAGGGACTACGAGCAGTACTTC.

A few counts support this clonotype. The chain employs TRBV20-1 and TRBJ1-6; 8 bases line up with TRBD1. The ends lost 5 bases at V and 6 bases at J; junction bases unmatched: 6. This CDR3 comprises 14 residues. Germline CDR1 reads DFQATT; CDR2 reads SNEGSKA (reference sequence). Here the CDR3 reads CSAARTGTNSPLHF. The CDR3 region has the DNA TGCAGTGCTGCAAGGACAGGGACTAATTCACCCCTCCACTTT.

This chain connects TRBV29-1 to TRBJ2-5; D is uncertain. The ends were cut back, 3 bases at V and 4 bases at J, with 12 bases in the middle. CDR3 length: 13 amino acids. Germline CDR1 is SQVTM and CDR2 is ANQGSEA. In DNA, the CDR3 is TGCAGCGTTGATCTTAGGCTCGGAGAGACCCAGTACTTC. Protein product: CSVDLRLGETQYF.

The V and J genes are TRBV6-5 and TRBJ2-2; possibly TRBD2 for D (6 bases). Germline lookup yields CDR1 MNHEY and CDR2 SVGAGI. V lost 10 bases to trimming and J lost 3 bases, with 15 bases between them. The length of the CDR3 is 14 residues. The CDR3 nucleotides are TGTGCCACAAGGAGGGGCAGGGACACCGGGGAGCTGTTTTTT. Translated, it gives CATRRGRDTGELFF.

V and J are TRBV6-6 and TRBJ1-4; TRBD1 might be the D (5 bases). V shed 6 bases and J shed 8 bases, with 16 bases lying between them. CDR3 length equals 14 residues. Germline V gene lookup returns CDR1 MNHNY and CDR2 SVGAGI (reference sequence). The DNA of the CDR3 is TGTGCCAGCAGCCAAGGCAGGGTTAAGGAAAAACTGTTTTTT. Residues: CASSQGRVKEKLFF.

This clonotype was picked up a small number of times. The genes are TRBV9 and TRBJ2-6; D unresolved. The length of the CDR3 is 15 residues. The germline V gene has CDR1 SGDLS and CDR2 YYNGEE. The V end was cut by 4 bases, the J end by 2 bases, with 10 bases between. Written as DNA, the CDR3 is TGTGCCAGCAGCTTCATTGGAGCTGGGGCCAACGTCCTGACTTTC. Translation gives CASSFIGAGANVLTF. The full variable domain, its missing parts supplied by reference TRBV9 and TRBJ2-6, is DSGVTQTPKHLITATGQRVTLRCSPRSGDLSVYWYQQSLDQGLQFLIQYYNGEERAKGNILERFSAQQFPDLHSELNLSSLELGDSALYFCASSFIGAGANVLTFGAGSRLTVL.

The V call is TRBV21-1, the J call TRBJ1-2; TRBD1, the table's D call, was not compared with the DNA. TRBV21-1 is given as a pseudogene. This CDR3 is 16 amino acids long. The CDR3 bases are TGTGCCAGCAGCAAAAAAATCCGGGACAGAAGCGATGGCTACACCTTC. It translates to CASSKKIRDRSDGYTF.

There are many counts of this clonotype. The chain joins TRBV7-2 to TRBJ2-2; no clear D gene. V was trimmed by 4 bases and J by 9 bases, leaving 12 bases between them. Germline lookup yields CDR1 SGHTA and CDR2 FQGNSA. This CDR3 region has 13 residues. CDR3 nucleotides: TGTGCCAGCAGCTCGGACGGCGTAAGGGAGCTGTTTTTT. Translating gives CASSSDGVRELFF. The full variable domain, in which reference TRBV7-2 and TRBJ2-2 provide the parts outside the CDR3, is GAGVSQSPSNKVTEKGKDVELRCDPISGHTALYWYRQSLGQGLEFLIYFQGNSAPDKSGLPSDRFSAERTGGSVSTLTIQRTQQEDSAVYLCASSSDGVRELFFGEGSRLTVL.

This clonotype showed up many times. As DNA, the CDR3 is TGTGCCAGCAGTAACTACTACGAGCAGTACTTC. It is translated as CASSNYYEQYF. This chain links TRBV6-2 or TRBV6-3 with TRBJ2-7; D gene uncertain. Germline CDR1 reads MNHEY; CDR2 reads SVGEGT. CDR3 length equals 11 residues. V was shortened by 5 bases and J by 3 bases, with 5 bases between the two germline ends.